The subject of this entry is one T cell receptor beta chain. The antigen remains unidentified. Making TCR cDNA involved 5'RACE template switching, which added UMIs and a universal primer site. TCRdb reanalysed the 5' RACE reads using MiXCR and keeps one entry per CDR3 protein. Of under 300,000 distinct CDR3 sequences in the sample, about an eighth were seen once. CDR3 length equals 16 residues. J gave up 5 bases and V 3 bases, and 6 bases lay outside the gene matches. Germline-derived CDR1 and CDR2 are ENHRY and SYGVKD. The data derive from a study of T cells after yellow fever vaccination. Findings of the study overall: Clonotypes shared by both compartments, CD4 and CD8, made up a small share.

The V and J genes are TRBV10-3 and TRBJ2-5; the match to TRBD2 covers 13 bases. The TCR originated in a man aged 25-45 years who received the YFV17D yellow fever vaccine. This sample comprised CD4+ T cells sorted from PBMCs, obtained 45 days after the yellow fever booster vaccination. The CDR3 DNA sequence: TGTGCCATCAGTGACGGACTAGCGGGAGTCGGGGAGACCCAGTACTTC. It yields the protein CAISDGLAGVGETQYF.